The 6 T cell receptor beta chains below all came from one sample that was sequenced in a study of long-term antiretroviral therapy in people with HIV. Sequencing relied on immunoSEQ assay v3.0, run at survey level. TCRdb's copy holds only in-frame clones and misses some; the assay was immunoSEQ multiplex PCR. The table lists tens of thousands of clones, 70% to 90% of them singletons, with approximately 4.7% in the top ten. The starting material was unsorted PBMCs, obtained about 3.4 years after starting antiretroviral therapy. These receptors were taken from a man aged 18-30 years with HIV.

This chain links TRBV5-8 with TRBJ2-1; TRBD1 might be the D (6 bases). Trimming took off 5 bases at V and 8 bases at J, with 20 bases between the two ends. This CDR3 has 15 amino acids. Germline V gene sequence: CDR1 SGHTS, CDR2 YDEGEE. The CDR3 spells CASRVGRGLGDEQFF. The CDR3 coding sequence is TGTGCCAGCAGGGTGGGTAGGGGGTTGGGCGATGAGCAGTTCTTC.

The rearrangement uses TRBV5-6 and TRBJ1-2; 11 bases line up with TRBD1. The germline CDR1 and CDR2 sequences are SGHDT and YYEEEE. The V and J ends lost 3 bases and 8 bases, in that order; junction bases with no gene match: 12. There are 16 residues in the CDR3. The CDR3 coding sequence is TGTGCCAGCAGCTACTTAACCGGGACAGGGGGAGTCGGCTACACCTTC. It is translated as CASSYLTGTGGVGYTF.

CDR3 in amino acids: CASSPPSAVGEQFF. The DNA for the CDR3 is TGTGCCAGCTCACCACCCAGTGCGGTCGGTGAGCAGTTCTTC. The genes are TRBV18 and TRBJ2-1; no clear D. Trimming took 0 bases from V and 9 from J, leaving 12 bases between them. The CDR3 runs to 14 residues. Per the germline V gene, CDR1 is KGHSH and CDR2 is LQKENI.

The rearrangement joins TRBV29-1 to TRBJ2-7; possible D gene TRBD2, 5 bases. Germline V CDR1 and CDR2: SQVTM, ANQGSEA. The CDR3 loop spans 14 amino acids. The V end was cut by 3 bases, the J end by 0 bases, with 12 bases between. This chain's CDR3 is CSVDTGVSSYEQYF. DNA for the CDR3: TGCAGCGTTGATACCGGGGTTAGCTCCTACGAGCAGTACTTC.

Here the CDR3 DNA reads TGTGCCACCAGCAGAGATTGGGGGAATAGCAATCAGCCCCAGCATTTT. The encoded protein is CATSRDWGNSNQPQHF. The V call is TRBV15, the J call TRBJ1-5, with D perhaps matching TRBD1 (5 bases). Trimming took 0 bases from V and 0 from J, leaving 9 bases between them. Germline lookup yields CDR1 LNHNV and CDR2 YYDKDF (reference sequence). This CDR3 contains 16 residues. The variable domain in full, with the rest retrieved from reference TRBV15 and TRBJ1-5, is DAMVIQNPRYQVTQFGKPVTLSCSQTLNHNVMYWYQQKSSQAPKLLFHYYDKDFNNEADTPDNFQSRRPNTSFCFLDIRSPGLGDTAMYLCATSRDWGNSNQPQHFGDGTRLSIL.

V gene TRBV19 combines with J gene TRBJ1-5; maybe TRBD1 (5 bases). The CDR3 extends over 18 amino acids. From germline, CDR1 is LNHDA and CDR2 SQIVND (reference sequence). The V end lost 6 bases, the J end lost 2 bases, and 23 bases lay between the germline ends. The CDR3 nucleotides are TGTGCCAGTAGAAATGCGGGACTCGCTAGTAGGGGCAATCAGCCCCAGCATTTT. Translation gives CASRNAGLASRGNQPQHF.